This T cell receptor beta chain appears in the sequencing data of a study of beta chain features in type 1 diabetes. Sorting based on CD45RO/CCR7/CD25/CD127/CD95/CD27 separated CD4+ naive, central memory, regulatory and stem cell-like memory cells. This clone was seen only a few times. Its antigen remains unidentified. Reverse transcribing all isolated RNA meant expressed TCRB transcripts were sequenced. Method: immunoSEQ multiplex PCR; TCRdb's copy keeps in-frame clones and lacks some. The sample carries hundreds of thousands of clones, around 15% recorded once. General study findings and limits: The influence of HLA type on TCRB rearrangement stayed undetermined. All four CD4+ subsets of Type 1 diabetes patients contained TCRB CDR3s that were moderately but significantly shorter.

Germline CDR1 SGHNT, CDR2 YYREEE (reference sequence). The V gene end was trimmed by 5 bases and the J gene end by 7 bases; junction bases not matched to a gene: 12. The CDR3 is 15 residues long. The sequenced sample consisted of naive CD4+ T cells from blood. V and J are TRBV5-4 and TRBJ1-1, with TRBD1 matching 9 bases. The receptor was isolated from a young man with type 1 diabetes. CDR3 bases: TGTGCCAGCAGGGAACCGGGACAGGGAAATAGTGAAGCTTTCTTT. Residues: CASREPGQGNSEAFF.